This TCR beta chain came from a study of Graves' ophthalmopathy and Graves' hyperthyroidism listed by TCRdb under 2018. Background for the entire study: Peripheral blood was collected at initial diagnosis, before any treatment. To explore V-J signatures that distinguish ophthalmopathy from hyperthyroidism, a discovery set of 100 patients was enrolled, made up of some 41 with ophthalmopathy and some 56 with stable hyperthyroidism. Once sampling was done, hyperthyroidism patients were given methimazole at a starting dose of 30 mg daily, while ophthalmopathy patients were given high-dose intravenous methylprednisolone. In six or seven hyperthyroidism patients, the T-cell repertoires found in thyroid tissue were compared with those found in blood. To tell Graves' ophthalmopathy apart from Graves' hyperthyroidism, and to predict which patients would progress to ophthalmopathy, the study relied on TCR beta repertoire signatures. For independent validation, a separate cohort was made up of around 18 hyperthyroidism patients plus 17 patients who later progressed from hyperthyroidism to ophthalmopathy. In total, around 140 blood samples were TCR-sequenced: some 43 ophthalmopathy, around 75 hyperthyroidism and some 17 hyperthyroidism-to-ophthalmopathy patients.

Hyperthyroidism was considered stable if no progression to ophthalmopathy occurred within 18 months of follow-up. Hyperthyroidism patients were newly diagnosed, with disease duration under 2 months, and aged 18 to 65 years. Patients with other autoimmune diseases, uncontrolled infections, pregnancy or lactation were excluded. Clinical symptoms, serum thyroxine, TRAb, thyroid ultrasound and orbital computed tomography formed the basis of the diagnosis. PBMCs were isolated from about 9 ml of fresh peripheral blood by Ficoll-Paque density gradient centrifugation. Trizol reagent was used to extract the total RNA, and its quality was then checked on an Agilent 2100 Bioanalyzer. Study-wide conclusions, independent of this receptor: Among expanded thyroid clonotypes with frequency above 0.001, most also showed up in blood, which suggests that blood repertoires may reflect the thyroid immune response. Sample size was not statistically predetermined, and group allocation was not concealed from the investigators. In validation, the model predicted ophthalmopathy progression with more than 55% sensitivity and approximately 72% specificity; 12 predicted patients were CT-confirmed with GO in a median of about 7.1 months. The 13-signature model separated ophthalmopathy from stable hyperthyroidism with 85% to 90% sensitivity and just under 84% specificity in cross-validation, and 80%/75% in the test set.

TCR beta CDR3 regions were amplified from RNA transcripts for repertoire sequencing. The first round was an RT-PCR using HTBI primers with the Qiagen OneStep RT-PCR kit, and this first round was followed by a second-round multiplex PCR, then size selection and purification. The libraries underwent paired-end sequencing with 100 bp reads on an Illumina HiSeq2000. As for how the authors treated the data: SOAPnuke was used to process the reads, throwing out any read that had adapters, had uncalled bases, had a mean Phred below 15, or lacked an exact constant-primer or identifier match. COPE v1.2.5 was used to merge the high-quality paired reads. Each unique nucleotide sequence was treated as a clonotype, and MiTCR v1.1 was used to align the clonotypes to the IMGT TRB V, D and J references. Only V-J combinations with frequency above 0.0001 were analysed, covering approximately 99% of repertoires. A TCR clonal expansion and chaos score per V-J combination was defined as the ratio of F50 clonal expansion to chaos observed in the TCRdist matrix. Features were reduced by Welch's t-statistics and random forest to around 13 V-J combinations, which fed a naive Bayes classifier. Thyroid-blood repertoire similarity was quantified with the Morisita-Horn index. TCRdb reprocessed the public reads (quality trimming at Q25 with fastp, clone calling with MiXCR) and kept in-frame beta chains. Each entry is one CDR3 protein sequence, shown with its most common DNA and genes. The V and J calls follow TCRdb's processing rather than the paper's. This sample holds some 350,000 distinct CDR3 sequences; roughly 17% were observed only once. The top ten clones comprise approximately 2.4% of the sample.

V lost 4 bases and J lost 5 bases; the stretch between them is 15 bases long. The CDR3 sequence holds 15 residues, the cysteine and phenylalanine included. Only CDR3 DNA remains: 45 bases, in frame from the first base. For CDR1 and CDR2, the germline V gene lists MDHEN and SYDVKM. Note on this clonotype: Its antigen has not been determined. This could be a read error, since a much larger clone is one nucleotide away.

The sequenced material came from peripheral blood. The chain employs TRBV28 and TRBJ1-5, with TRBD1 as a weak D call on 6 bases. The sequence derives from an adult woman with stable Graves' hyperthyroidism. In nucleotide form, the sequence is TGTGCCAGCAGTTCCCGGGGGGGGCTTGATCAGCCCCAGCATTTT. Its protein is CASSSRGGLDQPQHF.